This T cell receptor (beta chain) was sequenced for a study of human T cells and chemical hapten exposure. Study-level background: Donors were sensitized with 2% DPC on the upper inner arm. Recorded diagnoses among the mostly female patients were alopecia areata, totalis or universalis.

Study results and limitations: Expanded TCRs showed more large CDR3 clusters than pre-sensitization or healthy control sets.

Worth noting for this clonotype: Its antigen is as yet unknown.

Unique molecular identifiers were linked by the library to individual cDNA molecules. TCRdb reprocessed the RACE reads with MiXCR, giving one entry per CDR3 protein. This table has under 300,000 distinct CDR3 sequences, about 9% appearing once. Unmatched junction bases numbered 6, after V lost 2 bases and J lost 8 bases. The CDR3 is 14 amino acids. The V gene's germline CDR1 is SGHRS and CDR2 YFSETQ. Sample time point: pre-sensitization, week 0. Regarding treatment: therapeutic diphenylcyclopropenone sensitization with weekly scalp DPC. The genes are TRBV5-1 and TRBJ2-1; 8 bases align to TRBD2. The receptor was isolated from a woman aged 40-49 years with alopecia areata. Some clones in this sample may be carry-over from other donors' samples. The starting material was whole blood, obtained in connection with sensitization to the hapten diphenylcyclopropenone (DPC). CDR3 sequence: CASSFGSAGDEQFF. The CDR3 region has the DNA TGCGCCAGCAGCTTCGGATCAGCGGGAGATGAGCAGTTCTTC.